The 22 T cell receptor beta chains in this list originate from one sample, sequenced in a study of neoadjuvant anti-PD-1 for oral cavity cancer. Here immunoSEQ multiplex PCR was the method, and the copy in TCRdb shows in-frame clones only, minus some. The sample lists 50,000 to 65,000 clones, around four fifths occurring once. The sample was PBMCs, taken before nivolumab (anti-PD-1) treatment. These TCRs come from a person aged 40 to 85 with oral cavity squamous cell carcinoma.

The chain has TRBV29-1 and TRBJ1-4; D is unresolved. The CDR3 contains 11 residues. V was pared by 5 bases and J by 8 bases, with 9 bases between. Looked up from germline, CDR1 is SQVTM and CDR2 is ANQGSEA. CDR3 bases: TGCAGCGTTAGCTCTGCGGAAAAACTGTTTTTT. This sequence encodes CSVSSAEKLFF.

V gene TRBV6-1 combines with J gene TRBJ1-3; possible D gene TRBD1, 6 bases. V lost 0 bases to trimming and J lost 0 bases, with 18 bases between them. Germline CDR1 reads MNHNS; CDR2 reads SASEGT. The CDR3 length is 19 residues. This CDR3 reads CASSEAYRTGSYSGNTIYF. The CDR3 DNA reads as TGTGCCAGCAGTGAAGCGTACCGTACAGGGTCCTACTCTGGAAACACCATATATTTT.

The J gene is TRBJ2-7, the V gene TRBV5-1; 8 bases align to TRBD1. Germline lookup yields CDR1 SGHRS and CDR2 YFSETQ. V was pared by 2 bases and J by 4 bases, with 2 bases of the junction left unmatched. CDR3 length equals 13 residues. The CDR3 region is CASSLQGGYEQYF. Here the CDR3 DNA reads TGCGCCAGCAGCTTACAGGGGGGTTACGAGCAGTACTTC.

The chain carries TRBV6-5 and TRBJ1-6; D is ambiguous. The germline gives CDR1 MNHEY, CDR2 SVGAGI. V was trimmed by 4 bases and J by 10 bases, leaving 17 bases between them. This CDR3 has 15 amino acids. CDR3 sequence: CASSFSSRPGSPLHF. The CDR3 bases are TGTGCCAGCAGTTTTTCCTCGAGGCCGGGGTCACCCCTCCACTTT.

CDR3: CASSLGGSLYEQYF. DNA of the CDR3: TGTGCCAGCAGTTTGGGGGGGTCCCTCTACGAGCAGTACTTC. The chain links TRBV27 to TRBJ2-7, with 7 bases lining up with TRBD2. CDR3 length equals 14 residues. Trimming cost V 3 bases and J 3 bases; bases outside gene matches: 5. Germline V CDR1 and CDR2: MNHEY, SMNVEV (reference sequence).

The V call is TRBV7-3, the J call TRBJ2-3; no clear D. This CDR3 region has 13 residues. Per the germline V gene, CDR1 is SGHTA and CDR2 is FQGTGA. The germline V and J ends were trimmed by 8 bases and 1 base, with 10 bases remaining between them. The CDR3: CASRSVGTDTQYF. CDR3 in DNA: TGTGCCAGCCGCTCTGTAGGCACAGATACGCAGTATTTT.

V and J are TRBV10-3 and TRBJ2-3; no definite D call. The CDR3 runs 14 residues. Germline CDR1 is ENHRY and CDR2 is SYGVKD. Deletions cut 5 bases from V and 2 bases from J, with 11 bases between. CDR3 coding DNA: TGTGCCATCAGTAGCACGCAGGTCACAGATACGCAGTATTTT. Translating gives CAISSTQVTDTQYF.

The chain carries TRBV2 and TRBJ1-1; D is ambiguous. V was shortened by 6 bases and J by 10 bases, with 9 bases between the two germline ends. The V gene's germline CDR1 is SNHLY and CDR2 FYNNEI. The CDR3 contains 10 residues. CDR3 loop: CASRERVAFF. The CDR3, as DNA: TGTGCCAGCAGGGAGCGGGTAGCTTTCTTT.

CDR3 sequence (DNA): TGTGCCAGCAGCTTTGGCGGGACAGGGAAAGAGACCCAGTACTTC. Amino acids: CASSFGGTGKETQYF. V usage is TRBV7-9 and J usage is TRBJ2-5; TRBD1 aligns across 9 bases. The germline gives CDR1 SEHNR, CDR2 FQNEAQ (reference sequence). Trimming at V came to 3 bases and at J to 3 bases, leaving 5 bases not matched to a gene. The CDR3 extends over 15 amino acids.

The sample holds one count of this clone. The J gene is TRBJ2-7, the V gene TRBV30, with 9 bases that match TRBD1. V lost 3 bases to trimming and J lost 5 bases; unmatched junction nucleotides: 8. Germline CDR1 and CDR2: GTSNPN and SVGIG (reference sequence). This CDR3 spans 14 amino acids. Written as DNA, the CDR3 is TGTGCCTGGAGCCGAGGGACAGGGTTAGACGAGCAGTACTTC. Translating it yields CAWSRGTGLDEQYF.

The chain employs TRBV5-1 and TRBJ1-2; D gene ambiguous. CDR1 and CDR2 from the germline V gene are SGHRS and YFSETQ. The CDR3 totals 13 residues. V was cut by 0 bases and J by 1 base, with 4 bases left in between. The chain's CDR3 is CASSLEGNYGYTF. The CDR3 DNA sequence: TGCGCCAGCAGCTTGGAGGGTAACTATGGCTACACCTTC.

The chain links TRBV18 to TRBJ1-2; 8 bases are shared with TRBD1. J was trimmed by 4 bases and V by 3 bases; bases with no gene match: 1. Germline assignment: CDR1 KGHSH and CDR2 LQKENI. The CDR3 is made up of 13 amino acids. CDR3 amino acids: CASSPGQAYGYTF. DNA for the CDR3: TGTGCCAGCTCACCGGGACAGGCCTATGGCTACACCTTC.

The J gene is TRBJ1-6, the V gene TRBV5-8; TRBD1 might be the D (5 bases). The V end lost 0 bases, the J end lost 8 bases, and 9 bases lay between the germline ends. The CDR3 extends over 14 amino acids. From germline, CDR1 is SGHTS and CDR2 YDEGEE. The CDR3, as DNA: TGTGCCAGCAGCTTGGGCCTCAGGGATTCACCCCTCCACTTT. It yields the protein CASSLGLRDSPLHF.

The chain couples TRBV5-4 to TRBJ2-7, with D hard to call. V shed 4 bases and J shed 2 bases, with 10 bases lying between them. Germline CDR1 reads SGHNT; CDR2 reads YYREEE (reference sequence). The CDR3 runs 13 residues. The CDR3: CASSTQGTYEQYF. The CDR3 nucleotides read TGTGCCAGCAGCACTCAAGGGACCTACGAGCAGTACTTC.

J is TRBJ2-1 and V is TRBV5-6, with TRBD1 matching 8 bases. The CDR3 totals 15 residues. Per germline, CDR1 SGHDT and CDR2 YYEEEE. Losses at the gene ends were 2 bases for V and 1 base for J; bases not matched to a gene: 2. CDR3 in amino acids: CASSLQGDSYNEQFF. The DNA for the CDR3 is TGTGCCAGCAGCTTACAGGGGGATTCCTACAATGAGCAGTTCTTC.

The chain is built from TRBV7-9 and TRBJ2-2; D unclear. Per the germline V gene, CDR1 is SEHNR and CDR2 is FQNEAQ (reference sequence). V dropped 0 bases and J dropped 3 bases, with 17 bases sitting between them. This CDR3 contains 18 residues. CDR3 protein: CASSLAGEVPWDTGELFF. The CDR3 DNA is TGTGCCAGCAGCTTAGCGGGCGAAGTACCGTGGGACACCGGGGAGCTGTTTTTT.

The rearrangement uses TRBV28 and TRBJ1-1; a possible D gene is TRBD1 (5 bases). The length of the CDR3 is 13 residues. Germline CDR1 is MDHEN and CDR2 is SYDVKM. The V end was cut by 10 bases, the J end by 6 bases, with 18 bases between. CDR3 residues: CATSRGGVAEAFF. The CDR3 coding sequence is TGTGCCACCAGCCGTGGGGGGGTTGCTGAAGCTTTCTTT.

Only a few counts were recorded for this clone. This sequence joins TRBV29-1 and TRBJ2-7; D possibly matches TRBD1 or TRBD2 (6 bases each). Trimming removed 7 bases at V and 2 bases at J, with 15 bases between. CDR1 is SQVTM, CDR2 ANQGSEA, per germline. This CDR3 spans 13 amino acids. The CDR3 bases are TGCAGCGCAACGTGGAGGGGGGCCTACGAGCAGTACTTC. This codes for CSATWRGAYEQYF.

This clone has more than one count but fewer than ten. The chain is built from TRBV7-9 and TRBJ2-5; D gene unclear. The CDR3 is 14 residues long. Deletions cut 0 bases from V and 5 bases from J, with 10 bases between. CDR1 and CDR2 from the germline V gene are SEHNR and FQNEAQ (reference sequence). The CDR3 is CASSLAGSGETQYF. CDR3 bases: TGTGCCAGCAGCTTAGCGGGGTCTGGGGAGACCCAGTACTTC.

The rearrangement uses TRBV6-4 and TRBJ1-4; D unresolved. This CDR3 comprises 14 residues. Trimming took off 4 bases at V and 7 bases at J, with 13 bases between the two ends. In germline, CDR1 is MRHNA, CDR2 SNTAGT. In DNA form, the CDR3 reads TGTGCCAGCAGTGTCCCCGGCGAGGGTGAAAAACTGTTTTTT. This translates into CASSVPGEGEKLFF.

The chain employs TRBV5-1 and TRBJ2-3; unclear D gene. Germline lookup yields CDR1 SGHRS and CDR2 YFSETQ. The CDR3 runs to 14 residues. V was pared by 0 bases and J by 4 bases, with 9 bases between. The CDR3 region is CASSLVVSPDTQYF. The CDR3 DNA follows: TGCGCCAGCAGCTTGGTGGTCAGCCCAGATACGCAGTATTTT. The variable domain in full, completed from reference TRBV5-1 and TRBJ2-3, reads KAGVTQTPRYLIKTRGQQVTLSCSPISGHRSVSWYQQTPGQGLQFLFEYFSETQRNKGNFPGRFSGRQFSNSRSEMNVSTLELGDSALYLCASSLVVSPDTQYFGPGTRLTVL.

The V gene is TRBV20-1, the J gene TRBJ1-1; TRBD1 is a possible D gene (5 bases). Germline V gives CDR1 DFQATT, CDR2 SNEGSKA (reference sequence). V lost 2 bases and J 11 bases, leaving 12 bases between the germline ends. CDR3 length equals 11 residues. The CDR3 here is CSARRQLGAFF. CDR3 sequence (DNA): TGCAGTGCTAGACGACAGTTAGGGGCTTTCTTT.